The source of this T cell receptor (beta chain) is a study of blood T cell repertoires in COVID-19. Study information: PBMCs, B-cell-depleted T cells, or T cells provided the cDNA or gDNA that made up the material.

In the source study's methods: Estimates of nucleated cell counts were drawn from the amplification of reference gene primers. Some clones are missing from TCRdb's copy, which holds only in-frame ones; the method was immunoSEQ multiplex PCR. The DNA gave D and trimming, while V, J and clone size come from that table. The sample lists approximately 340,000 clones, over 70% occurring once. The CDR3 consists of 14 residues. The V gene lost 0 bases and the J gene lost 2 bases, with 7 bases spanning the gap. Germline CDR1 is LNHNV and CDR2 is YYDKDF (reference sequence). Sample: peripheral blood. The sequence derives from a man younger than 45 with active or convalescent COVID-19. The chain has TRBV15 and TRBJ2-5; D perhaps matches TRBD1 (5 bases). As DNA, the CDR3 is TGTGCCACCAGCAGAGATCGACAGCAAGAGACCCAGTACTTC. This gives the protein CATSRDRQQETQYF.